One and the same sample provided the 28 T cell receptor beta chains below, sequenced in a study of T-cell memory formation after mild COVID-19. Using its own MiXCR run on the 5' RACE reads, TCRdb lists one record per CDR3 protein. The sample shows 350,000 to 550,000 distinct CDR3 sequences, about a sixth of them seen only once. Material for sequencing was PBMCs or a T cell subset sorted from them (not recorded which). The receptors here all came from a man younger than 30 who had mild COVID-19 (a few samples of this study predate the infection). Cell type and time point are not known.

Only a few counts were recorded for this clonotype. The chain couples TRBV5-6 to TRBJ2-5, with D unresolved. This CDR3 has 13 amino acids. Deletions cut 7 bases from V and 2 bases from J, with 12 bases between. CDR1 SGHDT and CDR2 YYEEEE come from the germline V gene. The CDR3 here is CASRQVGQETQYF. Written as DNA, the CDR3 is TGTGCCAGCCGGCAGGTTGGGCAAGAGACCCAGTACTTC.

This chain connects TRBV4-3 to TRBJ2-3, with D unclear. The V gene lost 0 bases and the J gene lost 2 bases, with 12 bases spanning the gap. Germline lookup yields CDR1 LGHNA and CDR2 YSLEER. This CDR3 spans 16 amino acids. The CDR3 region has the DNA TGCGCCAGCAGCCAAGATACTGGCTTTGACACAGATACGCAGTATTTT. Its protein product is CASSQDTGFDTDTQYF.

This clonotype turned up a few times. The J gene is TRBJ2-4, the V gene TRBV20-1; possible D gene TRBD2, 7 bases. V was shortened by 5 bases and J by 4 bases, with 12 bases between the two germline ends. Germline CDR1 is DFQATT and CDR2 is SNEGSKA (reference sequence). This CDR3 has 13 amino acids. DNA for the CDR3: TGCAGTGCTTGGGGGGGCCGGAAAAACATTCAGTACTTC. This translates into CSAWGGRKNIQYF.

The sample holds a few counts of this clonotype. The rearrangement links TRBV29-1 to TRBJ1-2; TRBD1 matches at 10 bases. Germline lookup yields CDR1 SQVTM and CDR2 ANQGSEA. Trimming at V came to 7 bases and at J to 2 bases, leaving 4 bases not matched to a gene. The CDR3 is 13 residues long. For the CDR3, the DNA is TGCAGCGCGCCGGGACAGGGGAACTATGGCTACACCTTC. Protein product: CSAPGQGNYGYTF. Full variable domain (outside the CDR3, taken from reference TRBV29-1 and TRBJ1-2): SAVISQKPSRDICQRGTSLTIQCQVDSQVTMMFWYRQQPGQSLTLIATANQGSEATYESGFVIDKFPISRPNLTFSTLTVSNMSPEDSSIYLCSAPGQGNYGYTFGSGTRLTVV.

The chain joins TRBV7-2 to TRBJ2-1; TRBD2 agrees at 13 bases. The CDR3 contains 15 residues. Trimming removed 4 bases from V and 10 bases from J; junction bases left unmatched: 7. Germline V CDR1 and CDR2: SGHTA, FQGNSA. In nucleotides, the CDR3 is TGTGCCAGCAGCTCCCAGGGACTAGCGGGGTGGGAGCAGTTCTTC. As protein: CASSSQGLAGWEQFF.

This clonotype showed up many times. This chain uses TRBV20-1 with TRBJ2-5, with 9 bases identical to TRBD2. Unmatched junction bases numbered 15, after V lost 5 bases and J lost 5 bases. Germline V gene data show CDR1 as DFQATT and CDR2 as SNEGSKA (reference sequence). The CDR3 consists of 16 residues. The CDR3 nucleotides read TGCAGTGCTGTTCCCGAGGTAGCGGGGGAGTTGGAGACCCAGTACTTC. Translation gives CSAVPEVAGELETQYF.

The chain uses TRBV19 and TRBJ1-5; D unclear. CDR1 and CDR2 (germline): LNHDA, SQIVND (reference sequence). V was trimmed by 1 base and J by 7 bases, leaving 8 bases between them. The length of the CDR3 is 13 residues. DNA of the CDR3: TGTGCCAGTAGTATAGCCCATTGGCAGCCCCAGCATTTT. This sequence encodes CASSIAHWQPQHF.

This clonotype was counted between two and nine times. V usage is TRBV7-8 and J usage is TRBJ2-2; perhaps TRBD1 as D (6 bases). V lost 8 bases and J lost 5, with 15 bases in between. This CDR3 has 14 residues. The germline CDR1 and CDR2 sequences are SGHVS and FQNEAQ. The CDR3 bases are TGTGCCAGCGGACAGTTACCCCGAACCGGGGAGCTGTTTTTT. This translates into CASGQLPRTGELFF.

The chain recombines TRBV7-2 with TRBJ1-1, with D unclear. Germline CDR1 reads SGHTA; CDR2 reads FQGNSA. V was clipped by 1 base and J by 8 bases, with 14 bases between them. The CDR3 runs to 14 residues. The CDR3 spells CASSLVGGSSEAFF. Written as DNA, the CDR3 is TGTGCCAGCAGCTTAGTGGGAGGTTCGTCCGAAGCTTTCTTT.

In this sample, this clonotype turned up once. J is TRBJ1-1 and V is TRBV6-5; D gene ambiguous. Between the trimmed V and J ends, which lost 7 bases and 4 bases, there was a span of 22 bases. The CDR3 spans 16 residues. Germline-derived CDR1 and CDR2 are MNHEY and SVGAGI. CDR3: CASNHYFSGESTEAFF. CDR3 sequence (DNA): TGTGCCAGCAATCACTATTTCTCCGGGGAATCCACTGAAGCTTTCTTT.

The chain recombines TRBV6-2 or TRBV6-3 with TRBJ1-1, with TRBD1 identical over 9 bases. V lost 8 bases, J lost 1 base, and 2 bases stayed unmatched. Germline CDR1 is MNHEY and CDR2 is SVGEGT. The CDR3 spans 13 residues. The chain's CDR3 is CASGQGRNTEAFF. The CDR3 nucleotides are TGTGCCAGCGGACAGGGGAGGAACACTGAAGCTTTCTTT.

The chain carries TRBV27 and TRBJ2-1; D is perhaps TRBD1 (5 bases). The germline V and J ends were trimmed by 4 bases and 7 bases, with 11 bases remaining between them. Germline V lookup: CDR1 MNHEY, CDR2 SMNVEV (reference sequence). The CDR3 is 13 residues long. The CDR3 region is CASSWSGQNEQFF. The CDR3 DNA follows: TGTGCCAGCAGTTGGTCAGGACAAAATGAGCAGTTCTTC.

This clonotype was detected a few times. CDR3 DNA: TGCGCCAGCAGCCCCATGCGGGGACAGGGAGACTACAATGAGCAGTTCTTC. Translation gives CASSPMRGQGDYNEQFF. V is TRBV4-1 and J is TRBJ2-1; 9 bases align to TRBD1. After removal of 4 bases from V and 3 bases from J, the junction contained 10 bases not matched to a gene. In germline, CDR1 is MGHRA, CDR2 YSYEKL. The CDR3 is 17 residues long.

This clonotype was seen a few times. The chain is built from TRBV5-1 and TRBJ2-1; TRBD2 matches 9 bases. After removal of 1 base from V and 10 bases from J, the junction contained 9 bases not matched to a gene. The germline V gene has CDR1 SGHRS and CDR2 YFSETQ. The CDR3 contains 15 residues. The CDR3 reads CASSLLLAGSGEQFF. The CDR3 nucleotides read TGCGCCAGCAGCTTGCTCCTAGCGGGGTCGGGGGAGCAGTTCTTC.

This chain uses TRBV27 with TRBJ2-2; TRBD1 matches at 9 bases. With V trimmed by 3 bases and J by 2 bases, 4 bases remained unmatched. This CDR3 region has 16 residues. CDR1 and CDR2 from the germline V gene are MNHEY and SMNVEV (reference sequence). The CDR3: CASSFWGQGNTGELFF. The CDR3 bases are TGTGCCAGCAGTTTTTGGGGACAGGGAAACACCGGGGAGCTGTTTTTT.

In nucleotides, the CDR3 is TGTGCCAGCAGCTCGACAAAGACAGGGTACGACAATCAGCCCCAGCATTTT. Translation gives CASSSTKTGYDNQPQHF. V and J are TRBV7-9 and TRBJ1-5; 7 nucleotides align to TRBD1. From germline, CDR1 is SEHNR and CDR2 FQNEAQ (reference sequence). The CDR3 is 17 amino acids. V was clipped by 4 bases and J by 3 bases; unmatched bases: 12.

In this sample, this clonotype turned up a few times. This chain links TRBV10-3 with TRBJ1-1, with D unclear. Germline lookup yields CDR1 ENHRY and CDR2 SYGVKD. Deletions cut 4 bases from V and 6 bases from J, with 12 bases between. This CDR3 spans 13 amino acids. The CDR3, as DNA: TGTGCCATCAGTGGAGTACCGGGCGCTGAAGCTTTCTTT. It yields the protein CAISGVPGAEAFF.

The chain has TRBV6-2 or TRBV6-3 and TRBJ2-3; 8 bases line up with TRBD2. The CDR3 spans 15 residues. The junction had 11 bases not matched to a gene; V was cut back by 7 bases and J by 5 bases. CDR1 is MNHEY and CDR2 is SVGEGT in the germline V gene. DNA of the CDR3: TGTGCCAGCACCCTCAGGCCGGGACTAGTAGATACGCAGTATTTT. Translation gives CASTLRPGLVDTQYF.

The chain combines TRBV7-2 with TRBJ2-5; D is uncertain. The CDR3 loop spans 15 amino acids. V was pared by 1 base and J by 4 bases, with 13 bases between. Looked up from germline, CDR1 is SGHTA and CDR2 is FQGNSA. This chain's CDR3 is CASSLVATTSETQYF. The CDR3 DNA is TGTGCCAGCAGCTTAGTGGCTACCACCTCAGAGACCCAGTACTTC.

This clonotype has more than one count but fewer than ten. The chain is built from TRBV7-9 and TRBJ2-7; 8 positions agree with TRBD1. The germline gives CDR1 SEHNR, CDR2 FQNEAQ (reference sequence). Unmatched junction bases numbered 5, after V lost 0 bases and J lost 7 bases. The CDR3 sequence is 14 residues long. The CDR3: CASSLADRVYEQYV. In nucleotides, the CDR3 is TGTGCCAGCAGCTTAGCGGACAGGGTGTATGAGCAGTACGTC.

This chain joins TRBV5-1 and TRBJ1-2, with D unresolved. Per germline, CDR1 SGHRS and CDR2 YFSETQ. V was shortened by 0 bases and J by 1 base, with 4 bases between the two germline ends. The CDR3 runs to 13 residues. The CDR3: CASSLASNYGYTF. The CDR3, as DNA: TGCGCCAGCAGCTTGGCCAGTAACTATGGCTACACCTTC.

This clonotype was seen only a few times. J is TRBJ1-2 and V is TRBV4-2; D is unclear. V lost 0 bases and J 2 bases, leaving 7 bases between the germline ends. Germline lookup yields CDR1 LGHNA and CDR2 YNFKEQ. The length of the CDR3 is 14 residues. The CDR3 coding sequence is TGTGCCAGCAGCCAAGACCCGGGGAACTATGGCTACACCTTC. Protein product: CASSQDPGNYGYTF.

This clonotype was detected many times. The genes are TRBV7-9 and TRBJ2-1; D perhaps matches TRBD2 (5 bases). There are 16 residues in the CDR3. Between the trimmed V and J ends, which lost 5 bases and 6 bases, there was a span of 20 bases. Germline V gene data show CDR1 as SEHNR and CDR2 as FQNEAQ (reference sequence). DNA for the CDR3: TGTGCCAGCAGCCCCATCGGGGTCCTCCGGCCCAATGAGCAGTTCTTC. Translation gives CASSPIGVLRPNEQFF.

The chain uses TRBV5-5 and TRBJ2-2; tentative D call: TRBD1 (5 bases). The germline V gene encodes CDR1 SGHKS and CDR2 YYEKEE (reference sequence). The CDR3 runs 15 residues. The germline V and J ends were trimmed by 4 bases and 0 bases, with 10 bases remaining between them. The CDR3 spells CASSLQVANTGELFF. DNA of the CDR3: TGTGCCAGCAGCCTACAGGTGGCGAACACCGGGGAGCTGTTTTTT.

This chain links TRBV7-9 with TRBJ1-2; weak D call: TRBD1 (6 bases). V lost 1 base and J lost 8, with 8 bases in between. CDR3 size: 12 residues. CDR1 SEHNR and CDR2 FQNEAQ come from the germline V gene (reference sequence). CDR3 amino acids: CASSLGTAGYTF. CDR3 sequence (DNA): TGTGCCAGCAGCTTAGGGACAGCAGGCTACACCTTC.

The sample holds a few counts of this clonotype. The rearrangement joins TRBV7-9 to TRBJ2-7; D uncertain. Germline assignment: CDR1 SEHNR and CDR2 FQNEAQ (reference sequence). The CDR3 extends over 13 amino acids. The V gene lost 5 bases and the J gene lost 3 bases, with 11 bases spanning the gap. Here the CDR3 reads CASSGHDLYEQYV. DNA of the CDR3: TGTGCCAGCAGCGGGCATGACCTCTACGAGCAGTACGTC.

This clonotype was recorded once. V and J are TRBV7-2 and TRBJ2-1; 12 nucleotides match TRBD2. The CDR3 has 16 amino acids. V was pared by 1 base and J by 5 bases, with 3 bases of the junction left unmatched. CDR1 is SGHTA and CDR2 is FQGNSA in the germline V gene. The CDR3 DNA sequence: TGTGCCAGCAGCTTAGTTAGGACTAGCGGGGACAATGAGCAGTTCTTC. Translated, it gives CASSLVRTSGDNEQFF.

This clonotype was observed a handful of times. The chain couples TRBV4-1 to TRBJ2-5, with D unclear. V lost 1 base, J lost 1 base, and 10 bases lay in between. Per the germline V gene, CDR1 is MGHRA and CDR2 is YSYEKL. CDR3 length: 15 amino acids. The CDR3 loop is CASSQVILTQETQYF. The CDR3 region has the DNA TGCGCCAGCAGCCAAGTTATACTAACCCAAGAGACCCAGTACTTC.